This T cell receptor (beta chain) was observed in a study of vaccination effects on CD4 cells after COVID-19. Study-level results: Both infection-induced and vaccine-induced clones contracted markedly at late post-vaccination timepoints. Convalescents showed post-vaccine spike-reactive clones that were mainly new vaccine-induced clones. A shortage of convalescent patients and an absence of early post-infection timepoints characterized the study.

CD4+ T cells specific for antigen were expanded with viral peptide pools by the ViraFEST assay before sequencing. An approximately 10-day culture period preceded the isolation of CD4+ T cells. The individual was infected with SARS-CoV-2 between March and December 2020, as confirmed by PCR. After about 2 million PBMC were placed in each well, they were cultured with approximately 9.4 IU/ml IL-2 and approximately 9.7 ug/ml peptides. As concerns this clone: No antigen is known for it.

Assay: immunoSEQ multiplex PCR; the TCRdb copy retains only in-frame clones and omits some. The table shows approximately 33,000 clones, with approximately 72% occurring only once. V shed 0 bases and J 15 bases; nucleotides not matched to a gene: 2. Germline V CDR1 and CDR2: SGHNT, YENEEA. The CDR3 length is 12 residues. The sequence was collected from a human donor who had a prior SARS-CoV-2 infection. The material was CD4+ T cells from PBMCs cultured with HCoV-NL63 spike peptides, obtained before COVID-19 vaccination. The V gene is TRBV11-3, the J gene TRBJ2-1, with 10 bases aligning to TRBD2. CDR3 bases: TGTGCCAGCAGCTTAGATGAGCGGGAGGGGTTCTTC. Amino acid sequence: CASSLDEREGFF.